The 28 T cell receptor beta chains presented below share a single source sample, sequenced in a study of cytomegalovirus exposure and HLA in healthy donors. Amplification used 60 Vbeta primers and 13 Jbeta primers. Only in-frame clones appear in the TCRdb table, and some are missing; sequencing was by immunoSEQ multiplex PCR. Here the sample spans 60,000 to 75,000 clones, roughly 68% being singletons. The source material was PBMCs. These TCRs come from a woman aged 60-75 years in good health and CMV-seropositive.

The chain couples TRBV11-3 to TRBJ2-1; a possible D gene is TRBD2 (5 bases). V was cut by 1 base and J by 2 bases, with 9 bases left in between. CDR1 is SGHNT, CDR2 YENEEA, per germline. CDR3 length: 15 residues. CDR3 DNA sequence: TGTGCCAGCAGCTTAGGCGGAGGAGCCTACAATGAGCAGTTCTTC. This encodes CASSLGGGAYNEQFF.

This rearrangement joins TRBV25-1 to TRBJ1-1, with 8 bases that match TRBD1. After removal of 4 bases from V and 1 base from J, the junction contained 14 bases not matched to a gene. Per germline, CDR1 MGHDK and CDR2 SYGVNS. The CDR3 has 18 residues. CDR3 nucleotide sequence: TGTGCCAGCAGTGCTCAAGCGGGGACAGGATATAAGAACACTGAAGCTTTCTTT. It specifies CASSAQAGTGYKNTEAFF.

V and J are TRBV18 and TRBJ1-1; 7 nucleotides align to TRBD1. With V trimmed by 6 bases and J by 8 bases, 6 bases remained unmatched. The CDR3 sequence is 12 residues long. Germline V gene lookup returns CDR1 KGHSH and CDR2 LQKENI. The CDR3 protein is CASSARDSEAFF. The CDR3 bases are TGTGCCAGCTCCGCCCGGGACAGCGAAGCTTTCTTT.

The rearrangement links TRBV5-1 to TRBJ2-5, with TRBD1 matching 9 bases. Germline V gene data show CDR1 as SGHRS and CDR2 as YFSETQ. Trimming removed 4 bases from V and 1 base from J; junction bases left unmatched: 5. This CDR3 comprises 15 residues. DNA of the CDR3: TGCGCCAGCAGCGGGGGACAGGGAATCCAAGAGACCCAGTACTTC. Protein sequence: CASSGGQGIQETQYF.

The chain joins TRBV2 to TRBJ2-3, with 7 bases fitting TRBD1. Germline CDR1 and CDR2: SNHLY and FYNNEI. J lost 2 bases, V lost 9 bases, and 8 bases had no gene match. The CDR3 has 14 amino acids. The chain's CDR3 is CASTFRGITDTQYF. The DNA for the CDR3 is TGTGCCAGTACCTTCAGGGGGATCACAGATACGCAGTATTTT.

J is TRBJ1-2 and V is TRBV28, with unresolved D. Between the trimmed V and J ends, which lost 5 bases and 3 bases, there was a span of 10 bases. This CDR3 comprises 13 residues. Germline loops: CDR1 MDHEN, CDR2 SYDVKM. CDR3 region: CASSPGIYYGYTF. DNA of the CDR3: TGTGCCAGCAGTCCGGGGATCTACTATGGCTACACCTTC.

This clone showed up just once. This chain joins TRBV6-5 and TRBJ1-1; D call uncertain. Deletions cut 5 bases from V and 3 bases from J, with 10 bases between. The CDR3 has 13 amino acids. In germline, CDR1 is MNHEY, CDR2 SVGAGI. The CDR3 nucleotides are TGTGCCAGCAGTCGAGACTTCTACACTGAAGCTTTCTTT. This translates into CASSRDFYTEAFF.

V is TRBV6-1 and J is TRBJ1-2; TRBD1 matches at 8 bases. V shed 11 bases and J 3 bases; nucleotides not matched to a gene: 11. CDR1 is MNHNS, CDR2 SASEGT, per germline. The length of the CDR3 is 14 residues. CDR3 bases: TGTGCCGGAGGAAGACAGGGGCCAGACTATGGCTACACCTTC. Residues: CAGGRQGPDYGYTF.

This clone was observed once. This rearrangement joins TRBV6-1 to TRBJ1-4; TRBD1 aligns across 11 bases. Looked up from germline, CDR1 is MNHNS and CDR2 is SASEGT. Unmatched junction bases numbered 8, after V lost 4 bases and J lost 10 bases. The CDR3 covers 15 residues. The CDR3 protein is CASSAGTGGSGKLFF. CDR3 in DNA: TGTGCCAGCAGTGCAGGGACAGGGGGAAGTGGAAAACTGTTTTTT.

CDR3 nucleotide sequence: TGTGCCAGCAGTTACTCGGGACAGGGAAAGGGGCACGAGCAGTACTTC. Translated, it gives CASSYSGQGKGHEQYF. V gene TRBV6-6 combines with J gene TRBJ2-5, with 9 positions matching TRBD1. The J call may be incorrect, as the DNA end agrees better with TRBJ2-7. This CDR3 is 16 amino acids long. Germline values: CDR1 MNHNY, CDR2 SVGAGI (reference sequence).

The rearrangement joins TRBV30 to TRBJ2-2, with 10 bases fitting TRBD2. This CDR3 region has 19 residues. Germline CDR1 is GTSNPN and CDR2 is SVGIG (reference sequence). Trimming cost V 2 bases and J 5 bases; bases outside gene matches: 17. CDR3 sequence: CAWSNKASGSLSVTGELFF. The CDR3 DNA is TGTGCCTGGAGTAATAAGGCTAGCGGGAGTTTATCGGTTACCGGGGAGCTGTTTTTT.

V usage is TRBV9 and J usage is TRBJ2-7; D is perhaps TRBD1 (6 bases). The CDR3 extends over 14 amino acids. Per germline, CDR1 SGDLS and CDR2 YYNGEE. V dropped 2 bases and J dropped 3 bases, with 12 bases sitting between them. CDR3 in amino acids: CASSVNREFYEQYF. For the CDR3, the DNA is TGTGCCAGCAGCGTGAACAGGGAATTCTACGAGCAGTACTTC.

This chain uses TRBV2 with TRBJ2-2; no definite D call. The CDR3 loop spans 16 amino acids. Trimming removed 1 base at V and 1 base at J, with 10 bases between. Per germline, CDR1 SNHLY and CDR2 FYNNEI. The CDR3 reads CASSEGEALNTGELFF. The CDR3 DNA reads TGTGCCAGCAGTGAAGGCGAAGCTTTGAACACCGGGGAGCTGTTTTTT.

This clone has only a few counts. Written as DNA, the CDR3 is TGCGCCAGCAGCTCCCAAGCGGGAGCAAGCGAGCAGTACTTC. Its translation is CASSSQAGASEQYF. The V and J genes are TRBV5-1 and TRBJ2-7; TRBD2 agrees at 8 bases. V dropped 3 bases and J dropped 6; count of bases not matched to a gene: 8. Germline CDR1 is SGHRS and CDR2 is YFSETQ. The CDR3 sequence is 14 residues long. Drawing the rest from reference TRBV5-1 and TRBJ2-7, the complete variable domain is KAGVTQTPRYLIKTRGQQVTLSCSPISGHRSVSWYQQTPGQGLQFLFEYFSETQRNKGNFPGRFSGRQFSNSRSEMNVSTLELGDSALYLCASSSQAGASEQYFGPGTRLTVT.

V gene TRBV9 combines with J gene TRBJ2-3, with TRBD1 identical over 7 bases. Germline V gene data show CDR1 as SGDLS and CDR2 as YYNGEE. Losses at the gene ends were 4 bases for V and 0 bases for J; bases not matched to a gene: 11. CDR3 size: 17 residues. CDR3 bases: TGTGCCAGCAGCCTAGGACAGGCCCTTTCTAGCACAGATACGCAGTATTTT. As protein: CASSLGQALSSTDTQYF. The variable domain in full, with the rest retrieved from reference TRBV9 and TRBJ2-3, is DSGVTQTPKHLITATGQRVTLRCSPRSGDLSVYWYQQSLDQGLQFLIQYYNGEERAKGNILERFSAQQFPDLHSELNLSSLELGDSALYFCASSLGQALSSTDTQYFGPGTRLTVL.

The chain uses TRBV6-5 and TRBJ2-2; 8 nucleotides match TRBD1. The V gene end was trimmed by 5 bases and the J gene end by 6 bases; junction bases not matched to a gene: 5. CDR1 is MNHEY and CDR2 is SVGAGI in the germline V gene. The CDR3 has 14 residues. The CDR3 DNA reads as TGTGCCAGCAGTAACCCGACAGGGGCCGGGGAGCTGTTTTTT. It specifies CASSNPTGAGELFF.

This clone was seen only once. The chain employs TRBV30 and TRBJ1-3; TRBD1 agrees at 8 bases. Trimming took 2 bases from V and 3 from J; bases not matched to a gene: 0. The CDR3 loop spans 13 amino acids. Germline V lookup: CDR1 GTSNPN, CDR2 SVGIG (reference sequence). In DNA, the CDR3 is TGTGCCTGGAGTACAGGGGGTGGAAACACCATATATTTT. Translated: CAWSTGGGNTIYF.

This clone showed up just a few times. The rearrangement links TRBV5-6 to TRBJ1-2; the D is unclear. The V gene lost 0 bases and the J gene lost 1 base, with 16 bases spanning the gap. The length of the CDR3 is 17 residues. Germline lookup yields CDR1 SGHDT and CDR2 YYEEEE. The CDR3 sequence is CASSLVEAVTLNYGYTF. The CDR3 DNA follows: TGTGCCAGCAGCTTGGTTGAGGCGGTCACCCTTAACTATGGCTACACCTTC. Filled out from reference TRBV5-6 and TRBJ1-2, the complete variable domain reads DAGVTQSPTHLIKTRGQQVTLRCSPKSGHDTVSWYQQALGQGPQFIFQYYEEEERQRGNFPDRFSGHQFPNYSSELNVNALLLGDSALYLCASSLVEAVTLNYGYTFGSGTRLTVV.

The rearrangement joins TRBV30 to TRBJ2-3, with 8 bases that match TRBD1. Germline assignment: CDR1 GTSNPN and CDR2 SVGIG (reference sequence). V shed 5 bases, J shed 4 bases, and the junction held 8 bases outside the gene matches. The length of the CDR3 is 14 residues. CDR3 coding DNA: TGTGCCTGGGACAGGGGATCTACACCAGATACGCAGTATTTT. It encodes CAWDRGSTPDTQYF.

This clone has more than one count but fewer than ten. The chain uses TRBV6-6 and TRBJ1-5; possibly TRBD1 for D (6 bases). V gave up 2 bases and J gave up 3 bases, with 11 bases separating them. This CDR3 comprises 15 residues. CDR1 is MNHNY and CDR2 is SVGAGI in the germline V gene (reference sequence). In DNA form, the CDR3 reads TGTGCCAGCAGTTACCAGGACAGAGTCAATCAGCCCCAGCATTTT. Translating gives CASSYQDRVNQPQHF.

CDR3 sequence: CASSLGVASYNEQFF. CDR3 coding DNA: TGTGCCAGCAGTTTGGGTGTAGCCTCCTACAATGAGCAGTTCTTC. This chain uses TRBV27 with TRBJ2-1, with unresolved D. CDR3 length: 15 amino acids. Germline CDR1 is MNHEY and CDR2 is SMNVEV (reference sequence). V lost 3 bases, J lost 0 bases, and 9 bases lay in between.

This clone was observed a handful of times. The chain joins TRBV6-5 to TRBJ1-6, with D possibly matching TRBD1 (6 bases). Germline-derived CDR1 and CDR2 are MNHEY and SVGAGI. CDR3 size: 16 residues. V was pared by 2 bases and J by 7 bases, with 15 bases between. CDR3 sequence (DNA): TGTGCCAGCAGTTACGGGTATACCCAGGGGAATTCACCCCTCCACTTT. Translating gives CASSYGYTQGNSPLHF.

The rearrangement joins TRBV5-1 to TRBJ1-2, with a weak D call TRBD1 (5 bases). Trimming shortened V by 0 bases and J by 2 bases, and 8 bases separated the two germline ends. The germline gives CDR1 SGHRS, CDR2 YFSETQ. This CDR3 is 14 amino acids long. In DNA, the CDR3 is TGCGCCAGCAGCTTGGTAGACAGCAACTATGGCTACACCTTC. Protein sequence: CASSLVDSNYGYTF.

This clone was counted once. This chain uses TRBV7-2 with TRBJ2-1; 9 bases are a match to TRBD2. Germline lookup yields CDR1 SGHTA and CDR2 FQGNSA. This CDR3 spans 17 amino acids. V trimming: 5 bases; J trimming: 5 bases; junction bases outside the gene matches: 13. The DNA for the CDR3 is TGTGCCAGCAGCCCGTGGCCCAGCGGGAGGCGCAACAATGAGCAGTTCTTC. Translating gives CASSPWPSGRRNNEQFF.

This clone was detected a few times. The chain couples TRBV2 to TRBJ2-2; D remains unclear. The CDR3 has 11 amino acids. Germline lookup yields CDR1 SNHLY and CDR2 FYNNEI. Trimming left V 5 bases short and J 6 bases short, with 4 bases between. This chain's CDR3 is CASSLPGELFF. CDR3 DNA: TGTGCCAGCAGTCTTCCCGGGGAGCTGTTTTTT.

The rearrangement joins TRBV14 to TRBJ1-2, with D possibly being TRBD1 (5 bases). CDR1 is SGHDN, CDR2 FVKESK, per germline. The CDR3 covers 13 residues. Trimming stripped 4 bases from V and 7 bases from J, with 13 bases between. CDR3 region: CASSPTTGGGYTF. In DNA, the CDR3 is TGTGCCAGCAGCCCTACAACCGGGGGTGGCTACACCTTC.

This clone appeared once. This chain uses TRBV4-1 with TRBJ1-5; the match to TRBD1 covers 7 bases. J was trimmed by 5 bases and V by 2 bases; bases with no gene match: 6. There are 15 residues in the CDR3. Per the germline V gene, CDR1 is MGHRA and CDR2 is YSYEKL. The CDR3 region is CASSQRDSPYQPQHF. CDR3 nucleotides: TGCGCCAGCAGCCAAAGGGACAGCCCTTATCAGCCCCAGCATTTT.

CDR3 loop: CASSLETGGRGYTF. The CDR3 DNA reads TGTGCCAGCAGCTTGGAGACAGGGGGCCGTGGCTACACCTTC. The rearrangement links TRBV5-4 to TRBJ1-2; 10 positions agree with TRBD1. This CDR3 comprises 14 residues. CDR1 is SGHNT, CDR2 YYREEE, per germline (reference sequence). The V gene end was trimmed by 0 bases and the J gene end by 7 bases; junction bases not matched to a gene: 3.